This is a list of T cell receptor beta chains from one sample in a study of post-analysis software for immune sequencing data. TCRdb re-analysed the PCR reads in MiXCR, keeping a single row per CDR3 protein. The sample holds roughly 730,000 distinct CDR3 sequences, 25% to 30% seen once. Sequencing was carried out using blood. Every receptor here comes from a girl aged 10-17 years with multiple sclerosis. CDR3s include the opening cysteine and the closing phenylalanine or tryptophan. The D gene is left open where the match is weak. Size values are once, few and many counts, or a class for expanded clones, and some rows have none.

cdr3_aa: CASSLFVRRRVYNEQFF; cdr3_nt: TGTGCCAGCAGTCTCTTCGTCCGGCGGAGAGTCTACAATGAGCAGTTCTTC; v_call: TRBV27; clone_size: -; j_call: TRBJ2-1; d_call: -
cdr3_aa: CATSRLSGSLYNEQFF; cdr3_nt: TGTGCCACCAGCAGACTGAGCGGATCCTTGTACAATGAGCAGTTCTTC; v_call: TRBV15; clone_size: -; j_call: TRBJ2-1; d_call: -
cdr3_aa: CASSQDPWDRGNNEQFF; cdr3_nt: TGTGCCAGCAGCCAAGATCCATGGGACAGGGGTAACAATGAGCAGTTCTTC; v_call: TRBV14; clone_size: -; j_call: TRBJ2-1; d_call: TRBD1
cdr3_aa: CASESSGHNEQFF; cdr3_nt: TGTGCCAGCGAGTCTAGCGGACACAATGAGCAGTTCTTC; v_call: TRBV2; clone_size: -; j_call: TRBJ2-1; d_call: TRBD2
cdr3_aa: CSAPIAGAPGETQYF; cdr3_nt: TGCAGTGCTCCGATAGCGGGAGCGCCGGGGGAGACCCAGTACTTC; v_call: TRBV20-1; clone_size: -; j_call: TRBJ2-5; d_call: TRBD2
cdr3_aa: CASSSGRAQETQYF; cdr3_nt: TGTGCTAGCAGCTCGGGCAGGGCGCAAGAGACCCAGTACTTC; v_call: TRBV7-7; clone_size: -; j_call: TRBJ2-5; d_call: -
cdr3_aa: CAISDTKRTQYF; cdr3_nt: TGTGCCATCAGTGACACCAAGAGAACCCAGTACTTC; v_call: TRBV10-3; clone_size: -; j_call: TRBJ2-5; d_call: -
cdr3_aa: CASSLRSGGSHYGYTF; cdr3_nt: TGTGCCAGCAGCTTACGATCAGGGGGTAGTCACTATGGCTACACCTTC; v_call: TRBV7-2; clone_size: -; j_call: TRBJ1-2; d_call: TRBD1
cdr3_aa: CASRPEPTYEQYF; cdr3_nt: TGTGCCAGCAGGCCGGAACCCACCTACGAGCAGTACTTC; v_call: TRBV28; clone_size: -; j_call: TRBJ2-7; d_call: -
cdr3_aa: CASQGKGNQPQHF; cdr3_nt: TGTGCCTCACAGGGGAAAGGCAATCAGCCCCAGCATTTT; v_call: TRBV10-3; clone_size: few; j_call: TRBJ1-5; d_call: TRBD1
cdr3_aa: CSASQREGYNEQFF; cdr3_nt: TGCAGTGCTTCCCAGCGGGAGGGATACAATGAGCAGTTCTTC; v_call: TRBV20-1; clone_size: -; j_call: TRBJ2-1; d_call: TRBD2
cdr3_aa: CASSPRAGDYNEQFF; cdr3_nt: TGTGCCAGCAGCCCCCGGGCGGGGGACTACAATGAGCAGTTCTTC; v_call: TRBV7-9; clone_size: -; j_call: TRBJ2-1; d_call: TRBD2
cdr3_aa: CASSGTGISYEQYF; cdr3_nt: TGCGCCAGCAGTGGGACAGGGATAAGCTACGAGCAGTACTTC; v_call: TRBV5-1; clone_size: -; j_call: TRBJ2-7; d_call: TRBD1
cdr3_aa: CSARRGLAGVLETQFF; cdr3_nt: TGCAGTGCTAGAAGGGGACTAGCGGGAGTTTTGGAGACCCAGTTCTTC; v_call: TRBV20-1; clone_size: -; j_call: TRBJ2-1; d_call: TRBD2